The sequence of this T cell receptor beta chain was determined in a study of blood T cell repertoires in COVID-19. About the study: The origin of the acute and convalescent COVID-19 samples was the United States, Italy and Spain.

CDR1 is MGHRA, CDR2 YSYEKL, per germline. This CDR3 spans 14 amino acids. J lost 8 bases, V lost 1 base, and 7 bases had no gene match. Sequencing was performed with immunoSEQ multiplex PCR; in TCRdb, only in-frame clones are kept and a portion is missing. There are 80,000 or so clones in the sample; roughly 80% occur only once, and 18% lies in the top ten. Sequencing input: peripheral blood. The chain joins TRBV4-1 to TRBJ1-1; 7 bases are shared with TRBD1. The receptor was derived from a woman aged 55-69 years with acute or convalescent COVID-19. This CDR3 is CASSQVPTGREAFF. For the CDR3, the DNA is TGCGCCAGCAGCCAAGTACCGACAGGGAGGGAAGCTTTCTTT.